This TCR beta chain stems from a study of T cell changes during pregnancy in multiple sclerosis. Profiled with immunoSEQ multiplex PCR; TCRdb holds only in-frame clones, not every one. The sample lists about 59,000 clones, about 90% occurring once. Germline-derived CDR1 and CDR2 are SGHTA and FQGNSA. Trimming cost V 4 bases and J 3 bases, with 21 bases left between them. The CDR3 has 17 amino acids. Specimen: peripheral blood, collected in the first trimester of pregnancy. The chain combines TRBV7-2 with TRBJ2-5; D unresolved. This receptor was identified in a female donor in good health, enrolled as a control in a pregnancy study. CDR3 loop: CASSSHSVSQVKETQYF. For the CDR3, the DNA is TGTGCCAGCAGCTCCCACTCGGTGTCTCAAGTCAAAGAGACCCAGTACTTC.